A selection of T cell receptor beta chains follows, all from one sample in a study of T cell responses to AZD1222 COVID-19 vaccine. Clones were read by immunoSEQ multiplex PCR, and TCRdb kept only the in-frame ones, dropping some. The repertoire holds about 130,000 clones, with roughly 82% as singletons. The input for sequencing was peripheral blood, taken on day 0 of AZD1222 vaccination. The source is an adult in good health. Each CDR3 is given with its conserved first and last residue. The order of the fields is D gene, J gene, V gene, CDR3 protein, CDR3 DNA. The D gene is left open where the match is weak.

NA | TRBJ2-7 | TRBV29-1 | CSVLLGGYEQYF | TGCAGCGTCCTCTTGGGGGGTTACGAGCAGTACTTC
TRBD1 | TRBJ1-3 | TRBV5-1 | CASSLGQGGYSGNTIYF | TGCGCCAGCAGCTTAGGACAGGGGGGTTACTCTGGAAACACCATATATTTT
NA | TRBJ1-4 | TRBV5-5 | CASSRSEKLFF | TGTGCCAGCAGCCGGAGTGAAAAACTGTTTTTT
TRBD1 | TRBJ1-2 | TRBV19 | CASSIVQGDYGYTF | TGTGCCAGTAGTATAGTCCAGGGGGACTATGGCTACACCTTC
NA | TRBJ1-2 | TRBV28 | CASSLAAYGYTF | TGTGCCAGCAGTTTAGCAGCCTATGGCTACACCTTC
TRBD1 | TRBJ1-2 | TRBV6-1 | CASSETTGGVHGYTF | TGTGCCAGCAGTGAAACGACAGGGGGTGTTCATGGCTACACCTTC
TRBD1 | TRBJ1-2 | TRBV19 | CASSETRGRGGYTF | TGTGCCAGTTCGGAGACCAGGGGGCGAGGTGGCTACACCTTC
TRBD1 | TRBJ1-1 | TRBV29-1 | CSARTGGDTEAFF | TGCAGCGCTAGGACAGGGGGGGACACTGAAGCTTTCTTT
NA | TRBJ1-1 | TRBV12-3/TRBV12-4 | CASYVGGSTEAFF | TGTGCCAGTTACGTTGGGGGTAGCACTGAAGCTTTCTTT
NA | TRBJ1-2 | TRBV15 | CATSRESPNYGYTF | TGTGCCACCAGCAGAGAGTCACCAAATTATGGCTACACCTTC
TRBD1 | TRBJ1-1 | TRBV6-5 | CASTDRGAAITEAFF | TGTGCCAGCACCGACAGGGGTGCCGCAATAACTGAAGCTTTCTTT
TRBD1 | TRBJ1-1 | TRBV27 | CASSSWDSVNTEAFF | TGTGCCAGCAGTTCCTGGGACAGCGTGAACACTGAAGCTTTCTTT
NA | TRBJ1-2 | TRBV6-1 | CASSEREPTHQGYTF | TGTGCCAGCAGTGAAAGGGAGCCTACTCACCAGGGCTACACCTTC
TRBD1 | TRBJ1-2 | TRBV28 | CASTLGTGIPLGGYTF | TGTGCCAGCACTCTTGGGACAGGGATCCCCCTCGGTGGCTACACCTTC
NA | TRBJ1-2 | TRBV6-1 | CASSEGPAYNYGYTF | TGTGCCAGCAGTGAAGGGCCGGCTTATAACTATGGCTACACCTTC
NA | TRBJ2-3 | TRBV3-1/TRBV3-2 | CASSSPGTDTQYF | TGTGCCAGCAGCTCGCCGGGCACAGATACGCAGTATTTT
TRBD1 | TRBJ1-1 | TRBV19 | CASSLGTGGWAEAFF | TGTGCCAGTAGTCTCGGGACAGGAGGTTGGGCTGAAGCTTTCTTT
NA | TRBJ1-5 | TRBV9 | CASSQSSGSNQPQHF | TGTGCCAGCAGCCAAAGCTCCGGCAGCAATCAGCCCCAGCATTTT
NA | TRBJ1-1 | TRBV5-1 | CASSPTTGSTEAFF | TGCGCCAGCAGCCCGACCACAGGGAGCACTGAAGCTTTCTTT
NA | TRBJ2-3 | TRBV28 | CASSLRTLTDTQYF | TGTGCCAGCAGTTTGCGGACCCTCACAGATACGCAGTATTTT
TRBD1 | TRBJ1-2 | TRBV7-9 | CASSWDSDSYGYTF | TGTGCCAGCAGCTGGGACAGCGATTCTTATGGCTACACCTTC
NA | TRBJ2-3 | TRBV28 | CASEKLGVADTQYF | TGTGCCAGCGAGAAGTTGGGGGTCGCAGATACGCAGTATTTT
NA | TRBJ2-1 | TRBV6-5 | CASRVDTSSYNEQFF | TGTGCCAGCAGGGTGGACACGAGCTCCTACAATGAGCAGTTCTTC
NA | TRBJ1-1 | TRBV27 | CASSPLGRWNTEAFF | TGTGCCAGCAGTCCCTTGGGAAGGTGGAACACTGAAGCTTTCTTT
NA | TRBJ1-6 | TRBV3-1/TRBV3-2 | CASSQVSRGGTNSPLHF | TGTGCCAGCAGCCAAGTGTCCCGAGGTGGGACGAATTCACCCCTCCACTTT
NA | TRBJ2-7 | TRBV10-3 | CAISESGDRSSYEQYF | TGTGCCATCAGTGAGTCGGGGGACCGAAGCTCCTACGAGCAGTACTTC
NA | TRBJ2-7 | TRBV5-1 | CASSLPSSYEQYF | TGCGCCAGCAGCTTGCCCAGCTCCTACGAGCAGTACTTC